The rows below give T cell receptor beta chains drawn from one sample of a study of patients and donors after allogeneic stem cell transplantation. TCRdb re-called the RT-PCR reads with MiXCR, one entry per CDR3 protein. Among approximately 170,000 distinct CDR3 sequences, roughly 24% were seen once, and the ten largest hold 25% to 30%. What was sequenced was blood, either unsorted or a sorted T cell fraction (not recorded which). These receptors came from a human donor who was either an allogeneic HSCT recipient or a stem cell or donor lymphocyte infusion donor (not recorded which). It is not recorded whose cells these are; they may come from a transplant donor. CDR3s include the opening cysteine and the closing phenylalanine or tryptophan. A D gene is named only where the DNA matches it firmly. Clone size is shown for a subset of rows, as once, few, many or a class of expanded clone.

d_gene,v_gene,j_gene,abundance,CDR3aa,CDR3nt
NA,TRBV5-5,TRBJ1-1,few,CASSLTPGNTEAFF,TGTGCCAGCAGCTTGACACCGGGGAACACTGAAGCTTTCTTT
TRBD1,TRBV20-1,TRBJ2-7,NA,CSASSGGYYYEQYF,TGCAGTGCTAGTTCAGGGGGCTACTATTACGAGCAGTACTTC
NA,TRBV20-1,TRBJ2-7,few,CSASGTPESYEQYF,TGCAGTGCGTCCGGGACACCAGAGTCCTACGAGCAGTACTTC
NA,TRBV12-3/TRBV12-4,TRBJ2-1,NA,CASSLELNEQFF,TGTGCCAGCAGTTTAGAGCTCAATGAGCAGTTCTTC
TRBD1,TRBV12-3/TRBV12-4,TRBJ1-5,few,CASSHRGGSNQPQHF,TGTGCCAGCAGTCACAGGGGTGGGAGCAATCAGCCCCAGCATTTT
NA,TRBV18,TRBJ1-3,many,CASSRLTVGNTIYF,TGTGCCAGCTCACGTCTTACCGTTGGAAACACCATATATTTT
NA,TRBV12-3/TRBV12-4,TRBJ1-4,NA,CASSWAPLDIDGNEKLFF,TGTGCCAGCAGTTGGGCACCATTGGACATTGACGGTAATGAAAAACTGTTTTTT
NA,TRBV12-3/TRBV12-4,TRBJ2-7,few,CASKGAYTDYEQYF,TGTGCCAGCAAAGGGGCTTATACTGACTACGAGCAGTACTTC
NA,TRBV20-1,TRBJ2-3,once,CSAQGQGYTDTQYF,TGCAGTGCCCAGGGTCAGGGGTACACAGATACGCAGTATTTT
NA,TRBV11-2,TRBJ1-6,few,CASSWNRRLNSPLHF,TGTGCCAGCAGCTGGAACAGGAGGCTAAATTCACCCCTCCACTTT
NA,TRBV20-1,TRBJ2-3,few,CSATPIRGTQYF,TGCAGTGCTACCCCGATTCGGGGAACGCAGTATTTT
NA,TRBV6-2/TRBV6-3,TRBJ1-2,many,CASSTEDTGNYGYTF,TGTGCCAGCAGTACCGAGGACACGGGGAACTATGGCTACACCTTC
NA,TRBV5-1,TRBJ1-1,few,CASSPRTGFPEAFF,TGCGCCAGCAGTCCTCGTACAGGGTTCCCTGAAGCTTTCTTT
NA,TRBV2,TRBJ1-5,few,CASRDSPSNQPQHF,TGTGCCAGCAGGGACAGTCCGAGCAATCAGCCCCAGCATTTT
NA,TRBV5-1,TRBJ2-7,once,CASSLDAPNEQYF,TGCGCCAGCAGCTTGGATGCCCCCAACGAGCAGTACTTC
NA,TRBV4-3,TRBJ1-4,NA,CASSRPGTPGEKLFF,TGCGCCAGCAGCCGTCCGGGGACCCCAGGGGAAAAACTGTTTTTT
NA,TRBV2,TRBJ2-7,NA,CASNSESSYEQYF,TGTGCCAGCAATAGCGAGAGCTCCTACGAGCAGTACTTC
NA,TRBV10-3,TRBJ1-6,NA,CAITGGTGSPLHF,TGTGCCATTACGGGGGGAACAGGTTCACCCCTCCACTTT
NA,TRBV21-1,TRBJ1-1,few,CASSTGTPNTEAFF,TGTGCCAGCAGCACAGGGACACCGAACACTGAAGCTTTCTTT
NA,TRBV4-1,TRBJ1-2,NA,CASSPLTSHGYTF,TGCGCCAGCAGTCCACTGACAAGTCATGGCTACACCTTC
NA,TRBV20-1,TRBJ1-4,NA,CSAYRSGLTNEKLFF,TGCAGTGCTTACAGGTCGGGCCTAACTAATGAAAAACTGTTTTTT
TRBD1,TRBV18,TRBJ2-1,NA,CASSPKSGQGASEQFF,TGTGCCAGCTCACCAAAAAGCGGACAGGGGGCAAGTGAGCAGTTCTTC
NA,TRBV20-1,TRBJ2-7,NA,CSAADRRRGQYF,TGCAGTGCTGCGGACAGAAGGCGGGGGCAGTACTTC
NA,TRBV12-3/TRBV12-4,TRBJ2-3,NA,CASSFRTSTDTQYF,TGTGCCAGCAGTTTCCGTACTAGCACAGATACGCAGTATTTT
NA,TRBV24-1,TRBJ1-5,few,CATSELNQPQHF,TGTGCCACCAGTGAGTTAAATCAGCCCCAGCATTTT
TRBD2,TRBV7-6,TRBJ2-6,NA,CASSLVLAGDGANVLTF,TGTGCCAGCAGCTTAGTGTTAGCGGGAGATGGGGCCAACGTCCTGACTTTC
NA,TRBV12-3/TRBV12-4,TRBJ2-1,few,CASSWGYNEQFF,TGTGCCAGCAGTTGGGGGTACAATGAGCAGTTCTTC
TRBD1,TRBV5-1,TRBJ1-3,NA,CASSSTGRANTIYF,TGCGCCAGCAGTTCGACAGGGCGAGCAAACACCATATATTTT
NA,TRBV7-2,TRBJ1-1,many,CASSAGRYTEAFF,TGTGCCAGCAGCGCGGGACGGTACACTGAAGCTTTCTTT
NA,TRBV5-1,TRBJ1-4,NA,CASSEGMDEKLFF,TGCGCCAGCAGCGAGGGTATGGATGAAAAACTGTTTTTT
NA,TRBV5-5,TRBJ2-7,few,CASSFKGGEQYF,TGTGCCAGCAGCTTCAAGGGAGGCGAGCAGTACTTC
NA,TRBV12-3/TRBV12-4,TRBJ1-2,NA,CATRDHPGPSGYTF,TGTGCCACTAGGGACCATCCGGGGCCAAGCGGCTACACCTTC
NA,TRBV20-1,TRBJ1-5,NA,CSARDGNQPQHF,TGCAGTGCTAGAGATGGAAATCAGCCCCAGCATTTT
TRBD1,TRBV6-5,TRBJ1-2,NA,CASSYSIQGPYGYTF,TGTGCCAGCAGTTACTCGATACAGGGGCCCTATGGCTACACCTTC
TRBD2,TRBV10-3,TRBJ2-3,few,CAINTEAGTRADTQYF,TGTGCCATCAATACTGAAGCGGGGACGCGCGCGGATACGCAGTATTTT
NA,TRBV2,TRBJ1-1,NA,CASSELTVNTEAFF,TGTGCCAGCAGTGAATTGACTGTGAACACTGAAGCTTTCTTT